This passage covers 24 T cell receptor beta chains from one sample sequenced in a study of T cells after yellow fever vaccination. TCRdb used MiXCR to reprocess the 5' RACE reads, holding one entry per CDR3 protein. The table shows around 100,000 distinct CDR3 sequences, with around 8.6% occurring only once. The source was CD8+ T cells sorted from PBMCs, collected 45 days after the yellow fever booster vaccination. These receptor sequences come from a young man who received the YFV17D yellow fever vaccine.

Many counts were recorded for this clonotype. The chain has TRBV29-1 and TRBJ2-1; D call uncertain. Germline V gene lookup returns CDR1 SQVTM and CDR2 ANQGSEA. The CDR3 extends over 13 amino acids. Trimming left V 1 base short and J 8 bases short, with 12 bases between. The CDR3 loop reads CSVEAKVAYEQFF. The CDR3 nucleotides read TGCAGCGTTGAAGCAAAGGTAGCCTATGAGCAGTTCTTC.

At least ten counts were recorded for this clonotype. This chain links TRBV12-5 with TRBJ2-7; D call uncertain. CDR1 and CDR2 from the germline V gene are LGHNT and FRNRAP. Trimming pared 2 bases from V and 0 bases from J, leaving 5 bases between. The CDR3 sequence is 13 residues long. This chain's CDR3 is CASGLLVSYEQYF. The CDR3 nucleotides read TGTGCTAGTGGTTTGCTAGTCTCCTACGAGCAGTACTTC.

This clonotype has just a few counts. The chain carries TRBV20-1 and TRBJ1-1, with unresolved D. From germline, CDR1 is DFQATT and CDR2 SNEGSKA (reference sequence). V was shortened by 6 bases and J by 2 bases, with 7 bases between the two germline ends. CDR3 length equals 11 residues. The CDR3 nucleotides are TGCAGTGCCCCAGCCAACACTGAAGCTTTCTTT. Its protein is CSAPANTEAFF.

A few counts support this clonotype. V usage is TRBV2 and J usage is TRBJ2-7, with D perhaps given as TRBD1 or TRBD2 (5 bases each). The CDR3 consists of 13 residues. Germline CDR1 and CDR2: SNHLY and FYNNEI. V gave up 5 bases and J gave up 3 bases, with 11 bases separating them. The CDR3 is CASSLGRNYEQYF. CDR3 bases: TGTGCCAGCAGTCTGGGACGGAACTACGAGCAGTACTTC.

This sequence joins TRBV20-1 and TRBJ1-4; D is perhaps TRBD1 (5 bases). The CDR3 loop spans 14 amino acids. CDR1 DFQATT and CDR2 SNEGSKA come from the germline V gene (reference sequence). Trimming removed 0 bases at V and 6 bases at J, with 11 bases between. The CDR3 DNA reads TGCAGTGCTAGAGATATGGGGGAGGATGAAAAACTGTTTTTT. This codes for CSARDMGEDEKLFF.

This clonotype appeared many times. The rearrangement joins TRBV7-2 to TRBJ2-5; D remains ambiguous. The germline V gene encodes CDR1 SGHTA and CDR2 FQGNSA. V was pared by 2 bases and J by 5 bases, with 6 bases between. The CDR3 length is 12 residues. This chain's CDR3 is CASSLRPETQYF. The CDR3 DNA reads TGTGCCAGCAGCTTACGGCCCGAGACCCAGTACTTC. Full variable domain (missing parts from reference TRBV7-2 and TRBJ2-5): GAGVSQSPSNKVTEKGKDVELRCDPISGHTALYWYRQSLGQGLEFLIYFQGNSAPDKSGLPSDRFSAERTGGSVSTLTIQRTQQEDSAVYLCASSLRPETQYFGPGTRLLVL.

This clonotype was observed many times. This chain joins TRBV3-1 and TRBJ2-2; D is perhaps TRBD1 (6 bases). Trimming left V 4 bases short and J 6 bases short, with 9 bases between. The CDR3 is made up of 13 amino acids. CDR1 and CDR2 (germline): LGHDT, YNNKEL (reference sequence). The CDR3 nucleotides read TGTGCCAGCAGCCTAACAGGGTCCGGGGAGCTGTTTTTT. Translated, it gives CASSLTGSGELFF.

There are many counts of this clonotype. The chain employs TRBV27 and TRBJ2-1, with TRBD1 as a possible D gene (5 bases). The ends were cut back, 6 bases at V and 8 bases at J, with 14 bases in the middle. Per germline, CDR1 MNHEY and CDR2 SMNVEV (reference sequence). The CDR3 length is 13 residues. As DNA, the CDR3 is TGTGCCAGCAGCAGGGCCGGTATAGATGAGCAGTTCTTC. Translating gives CASSRAGIDEQFF.

This clonotype has ten or more counts. The rearrangement links TRBV4-3 to TRBJ2-1; 7 positions agree with TRBD2. Germline V lookup: CDR1 LGHNA, CDR2 YSLEER. The CDR3 sequence is 17 residues long. J was trimmed by 2 bases and V by 0 bases; bases with no gene match: 7. In DNA, the CDR3 is TGCGCCAGCAGCCAAGAGCCCCTAGCGGACACCTACAATGAGCAGTTCTTC. Its translation: CASSQEPLADTYNEQFF.

The V call is TRBV6-5, the J call TRBJ2-5; 8 bases map to TRBD2. V lost 2 bases to trimming and J lost 2 bases; unmatched junction nucleotides: 7. CDR3 size: 16 residues. Germline V CDR1 and CDR2: MNHEY, SVGAGI. CDR3 DNA: TGTGCCAGCAGTTACGAAACTAGCGGCTTACAAGAGACCCAGTACTTC. Protein product: CASSYETSGLQETQYF.

This clonotype was picked up many times. The J gene is TRBJ2-1, the V gene TRBV4-3, with TRBD2 matching 7 bases. Germline-derived CDR1 and CDR2 are LGHNA and YSLEER. This CDR3 region has 18 residues. Trimming at V came to 0 bases and at J to 2 bases, leaving 10 bases not matched to a gene. This CDR3 is CASSQEGGSLGTYNEQFF. Here the CDR3 DNA reads TGCGCCAGCAGCCAAGAGGGGGGGAGTTTAGGGACCTACAATGAGCAGTTCTTC.

With regard to this clonotype: This sequence may be a read error, since a much larger clone differs from it by one base. The chain recombines TRBV7-8 with TRBJ2-7; TRBD1 might be the D (6 bases). V lost 6 bases, J lost 5 bases, and 20 bases lay in between. The CDR3 has 15 amino acids. CDR1 is SGHVS and CDR2 is FQNEAQ in the germline V gene. CDR3 bases: TGTGCCAGCAGTCACCAACGGACAGAACCCCACGAGCAGTACTTC. The encoded protein is CASSHQRTEPHEQYF. The variable domain in full, with the rest retrieved from reference TRBV7-8 and TRBJ2-7, is GAGVSQSPRYKVAKRGQDVALRCDPISGHVSLFWYQQALGQGPEFLTYFQNEAQLDKSGLPSDRFFAERPEGSVSTLKIQRTQQEDSAVYLCASSHQRTEPHEQYFGPGTRLTVT.

The rearrangement links TRBV7-9 to TRBJ1-3, with D perhaps TRBD1 (5 bases). Germline-derived CDR1 and CDR2 are SEHNR and FQNEAQ (reference sequence). The V end lost 3 bases, the J end lost 0 bases, and 9 bases lay between the germline ends. The CDR3 runs to 15 residues. The CDR3 protein is CASSLSGGSGNTIYF. The DNA for the CDR3 is TGTGCCAGCAGCTTGAGCGGGGGCTCTGGAAACACCATATATTTT.

The table lists this clonotype with many counts. The gene calls are TRBV20-1 and TRBJ2-1, with a tentative D call TRBD1 (5 bases). CDR1 is DFQATT, CDR2 SNEGSKA, per germline (reference sequence). There are 13 residues in the CDR3. The V end was cut by 6 bases, the J end by 4 bases, with 13 bases between. Here the CDR3 DNA reads TGCAGTGCCCCCGTGGGGCTTTACAATGAGCAGTTCTTC. Amino acid sequence: CSAPVGLYNEQFF.

This clonotype has only a few counts. The chain combines TRBV6-2 or TRBV6-3 with TRBJ2-5; perhaps TRBD1 as D (6 bases). The V end lost 2 bases, the J end lost 0 bases, and 10 bases lay between the germline ends. The CDR3 runs to 15 residues. The germline V gene encodes CDR1 MNHEY and CDR2 SVGEGT. The CDR3 reads CASSYPRDNQETQYF. Written as DNA, the CDR3 is TGTGCCAGCAGTTACCCCCGGGACAACCAAGAGACCCAGTACTTC.

Notes on this clonotype: A much larger clone sits a single nucleotide away, making a read error possible. The chain carries TRBV6-6 and TRBJ2-3; TRBD2 is a possible D gene (5 bases). The V and J ends lost 6 bases and 0 bases respectively, with 7 bases between them. The CDR3 loop spans 13 amino acids. Germline CDR1 MNHNY, CDR2 SVGAGI (reference sequence). The CDR3 sequence: CASRWTSTDTQYF. The CDR3 DNA is TGTGCCAGCAGGTGGACTAGCACAGATACGCAGTATTTT.

This clonotype has a count of ten or more. V is TRBV3-1 and J is TRBJ2-1; D is unclear. Germline assignment: CDR1 LGHDT and CDR2 YNNKEL (reference sequence). Between the trimmed V and J ends, which lost 4 bases and 4 bases, there was a span of 8 bases. CDR3 size: 13 residues. The DNA for the CDR3 is TGTGCCAGCAGCCCTTATGGATACAATGAGCAGTTCTTC. It specifies CASSPYGYNEQFF.

This clonotype was counted between two and nine times. The CDR3 bases are TGTGCCTGGAGTGTAGGACATAACCTAAATCAGCCCCAGCATTTT. Translating it yields CAWSVGHNLNQPQHF. The chain joins TRBV30 to TRBJ1-5; possibly TRBD1 for D (5 bases). Germline CDR1 and CDR2: GTSNPN and SVGIG (reference sequence). V lost 0 bases and J 4 bases, leaving 13 bases between the germline ends. This CDR3 region has 15 residues. The full variable domain, completed using reference TRBV30 and TRBJ1-5, is SQTIHQWPATLVQPVGSPLSLECTVEGTSNPNLYWYRQAAGRGLQLLFYSVGIGQISSEVPQNLSASRPQDRQFILSSKKLLLSDSGFYLCAWSVGHNLNQPQHFGDGTRLSIL.

This clonotype occurred a few times. The chain combines TRBV11-2 with TRBJ2-1; the D gene is possibly TRBD2 (5 bases). V lost 8 bases to trimming and J lost 5 bases, with 16 bases between them. This CDR3 has 14 residues. The germline V gene encodes CDR1 SGHAT and CDR2 FQNNGV. Here the CDR3 DNA reads TGTGCCAGCGCTTTAGGTAGCGCCCACAATGAGCAGTTCTTC. Encoded protein: CASALGSAHNEQFF.

This clonotype was counted many times. The chain recombines TRBV5-1 with TRBJ1-5; D is unclear. V was shortened by 0 bases and J by 0 bases, with 7 bases between the two germline ends. Germline V gene sequence: CDR1 SGHRS, CDR2 YFSETQ. This CDR3 is built from 15 residues. CDR3 coding DNA: TGCGCCAGCAGCTTGGGGACCTATAGCAATCAGCCCCAGCATTTT. This sequence encodes CASSLGTYSNQPQHF.

In this sample, this clonotype turned up many times. V gene TRBV29-1 combines with J gene TRBJ2-1, with D unresolved. The CDR3 runs 16 residues. With 1 base removed from V and 1 base from J, the gap between germline ends came to 14 bases. From germline, CDR1 is SQVTM and CDR2 ANQGSEA. The CDR3 sequence: CSVEGSAGSSYNEQFF. In DNA form, the CDR3 reads TGCAGCGTTGAAGGGTCGGCAGGCTCGTCCTACAATGAGCAGTTCTTC.

This clonotype was detected ten times or more. This sequence joins TRBV27 and TRBJ2-7; possible D gene TRBD1, 6 bases. Trimming removed 2 bases at V and 3 bases at J, with 11 bases between. This CDR3 has 14 residues. Germline V gives CDR1 MNHEY, CDR2 SMNVEV (reference sequence). This CDR3 reads CASSLTGRGYEQYF. For the CDR3, the DNA is TGTGCCAGCAGTTTAACAGGGAGAGGCTACGAGCAGTACTTC.

The chain uses TRBV15 and TRBJ1-3; D ambiguous. V lost 2 bases, J lost 8 bases, and 7 bases lay in between. Germline V gene lookup returns CDR1 LNHNV and CDR2 YYDKDF (reference sequence). The CDR3 is 12 residues long. In DNA form, the CDR3 reads TGTGCCACCAGCAGAACTGATGACACCATATATTTT. Translation gives CATSRTDDTIYF.

As concerns this clonotype: A single base separates this from a much larger clone, so it may be a read error. The rearrangement links TRBV7-9 to TRBJ2-1, with D possibly being TRBD2 (6 bases). The CDR3 covers 12 residues. The V gene's germline CDR1 is SEHNR and CDR2 FQNEAQ (reference sequence). For the CDR3, the DNA is TGTGCCAGCAGCATGACTAGGAATGTGCAGTTCTTC. Its protein is CASSMTRNVQFF.